The clone carrying this T cell receptor (beta chain) has a handful of counts. These data come from a study of T-cell reconstitution after alpha-beta-depleted transplantation in children. CDR3 size: 14 residues. CDR1 is MDHEN, CDR2 SYDVKM, per germline. Losses at the gene ends were 3 bases for V and 5 bases for J; bases not matched to a gene: 6. Unique molecular identifiers were incorporated into the prepared TCRbeta library. In TCRdb, the PCR reads were re-called with MiXCR into one record per CDR3 protein. The sample has some 490,000 distinct CDR3 sequences, approximately 12% seen once; the top ten hold roughly 5.4%.

Sequencing used PBMCs from the stem cell graft donor, obtained from the stem cell graft. The chain carries TRBV28 and TRBJ2-7; the match to TRBD1 covers 8 bases. This clonotype was obtained from a human donor who donated a stem cell graft to a child with combined immunodeficiency. CDR3 protein: CASSFRQGANEQYF. In DNA form, the CDR3 reads TGTGCCAGCAGTTTTCGTCAGGGGGCTAACGAGCAGTACTTC.